This T cell receptor beta chain was sequenced in a study of blood T cell repertoires in COVID-19. Across the study: The study drew acute and convalescent COVID-19 samples from the United States, Italy and Spain.

The V and J ends lost 0 bases and 6 bases respectively, with 12 bases between them. This CDR3 region has 13 residues. Germline CDR1 is GTSNPN and CDR2 is SVGIG (reference sequence). In the original workflow: Scientists estimated how many nucleated cells there were by amplifying reference gene primers. Sequencing was performed with immunoSEQ multiplex PCR; in TCRdb, only in-frame clones are kept and a portion is missing. The DNA gave D and trimming, while V, J and clone size come from that table. The data contain about 300,000 clones, approximately 85% of them seen just once; the ten biggest clones take up approximately 1.5%.

This clonotype was sampled from a woman aged 50 to 60 with acute or convalescent COVID-19. V gene TRBV30 combines with J gene TRBJ2-7, with D maybe TRBD1 (6 bases). Material for sequencing was peripheral blood. CDR3: CAWSVLQGGEQYF. CDR3 DNA: TGTGCCTGGAGTGTACTACAGGGTGGCGAGCAGTACTTC.